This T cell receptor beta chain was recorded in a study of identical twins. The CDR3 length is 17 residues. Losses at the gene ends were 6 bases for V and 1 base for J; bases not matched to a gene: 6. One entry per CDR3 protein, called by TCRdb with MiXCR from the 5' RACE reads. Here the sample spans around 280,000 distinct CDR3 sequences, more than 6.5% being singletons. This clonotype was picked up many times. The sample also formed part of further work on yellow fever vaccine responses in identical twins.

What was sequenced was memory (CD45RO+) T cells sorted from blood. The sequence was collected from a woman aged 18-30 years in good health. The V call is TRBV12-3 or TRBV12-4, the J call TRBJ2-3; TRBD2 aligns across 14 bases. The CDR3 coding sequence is TGTGCCAGCAGCTCGGGGGGACTAGCGGGGGGCACAGATACGCAGTATTTT. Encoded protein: CASSSGGLAGGTDTQYF.